This T cell receptor beta chain was documented in a study of T cell responses to AZD1222 COVID-19 vaccine. Study at large: Second doses at about 4 or about 12 weeks were pooled.

The V end lost 5 bases, the J end lost 8 bases, and 15 bases lay between the germline ends. From germline, CDR1 is SEHNR and CDR2 FQNEAQ (reference sequence). This CDR3 has 14 amino acids. Libraries were prepared by immunoSEQ multiplex PCR; TCRdb keeps only in-frame clonotypes and omits some of them. Altogether about 120,000 clones are present, 88% being singletons, with the ten largest covering about 1.6%. With respect to this clone: The antigen remains unidentified.

Study-wide results and limits: Among the donors, most were white British and more were female, and clonal diversity was possibly underestimated. Scientists sampled the repertoires only once the peak T cell response had passed. Nearly half of spike-specific TCRs reportedly target variant regions that are unmutated in the B.1.351 and B.1.1.7 variants.

This specimen consisted of peripheral blood, obtained on day 0 of AZD1222 vaccination. This clonotype was obtained from an adult in good health. The genes are TRBV7-9 and TRBJ2-2; D not resolved. The CDR3 region is CASSPVWGSGELFF. The CDR3, as DNA: TGTGCCAGCAGCCCCGTATGGGGATCGGGGGAGCTGTTTTTT.